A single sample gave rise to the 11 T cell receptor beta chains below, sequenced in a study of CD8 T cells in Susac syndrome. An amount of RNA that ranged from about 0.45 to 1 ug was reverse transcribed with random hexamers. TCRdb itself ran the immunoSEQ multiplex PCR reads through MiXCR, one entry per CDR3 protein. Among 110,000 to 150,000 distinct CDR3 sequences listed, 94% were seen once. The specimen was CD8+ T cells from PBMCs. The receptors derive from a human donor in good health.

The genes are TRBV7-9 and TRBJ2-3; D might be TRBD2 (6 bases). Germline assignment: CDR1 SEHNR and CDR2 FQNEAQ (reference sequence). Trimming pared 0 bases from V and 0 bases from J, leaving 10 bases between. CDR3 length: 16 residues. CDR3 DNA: TGTGCCAGCAGCTTAGCGGAGGGAGTTAGCACAGATACGCAGTATTTT. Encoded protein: CASSLAEGVSTDTQYF.

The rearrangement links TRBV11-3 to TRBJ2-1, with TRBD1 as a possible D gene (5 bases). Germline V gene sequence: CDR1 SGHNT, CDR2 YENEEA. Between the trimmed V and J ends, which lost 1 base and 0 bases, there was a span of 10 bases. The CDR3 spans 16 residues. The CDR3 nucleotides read TGTGCCAGCAGCTTAGGTCCCGACAGCTCCTACAATGAGCAGTTCTTC. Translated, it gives CASSLGPDSSYNEQFF.

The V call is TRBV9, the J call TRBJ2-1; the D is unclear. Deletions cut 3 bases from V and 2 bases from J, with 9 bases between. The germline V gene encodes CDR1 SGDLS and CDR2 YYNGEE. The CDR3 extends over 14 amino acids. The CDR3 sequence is CASSGTGTYNEQFF. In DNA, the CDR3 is TGTGCCAGCAGCGGGACGGGTACCTACAATGAGCAGTTCTTC. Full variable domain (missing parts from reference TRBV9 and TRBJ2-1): DSGVTQTPKHLITATGQRVTLRCSPRSGDLSVYWYQQSLDQGLQFLIQYYNGEERAKGNILERFSAQQFPDLHSELNLSSLELGDSALYFCASSGTGTYNEQFFGPGTRLTVL.

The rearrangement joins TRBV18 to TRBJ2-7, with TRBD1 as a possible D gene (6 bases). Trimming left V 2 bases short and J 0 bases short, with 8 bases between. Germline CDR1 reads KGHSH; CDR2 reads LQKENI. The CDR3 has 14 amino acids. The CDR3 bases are TGTGCCAGCTCACCAACAGGGACCTCCTACGAGCAGTACTTC. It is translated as CASSPTGTSYEQYF.

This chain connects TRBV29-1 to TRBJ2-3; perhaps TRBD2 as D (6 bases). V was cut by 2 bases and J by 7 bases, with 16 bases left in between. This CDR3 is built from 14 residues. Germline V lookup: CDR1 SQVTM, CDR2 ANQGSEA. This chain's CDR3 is CSVELLAEIYTQYF. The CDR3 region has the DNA TGCAGCGTTGAATTACTAGCTGAAATATATACGCAGTATTTT.

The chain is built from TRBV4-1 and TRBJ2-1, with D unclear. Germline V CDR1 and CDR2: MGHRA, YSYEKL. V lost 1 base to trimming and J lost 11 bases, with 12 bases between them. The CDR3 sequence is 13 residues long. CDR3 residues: CASSQGGPEQQFF. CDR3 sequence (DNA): TGCGCCAGCAGCCAAGGAGGACCGGAGCAGCAGTTCTTC.

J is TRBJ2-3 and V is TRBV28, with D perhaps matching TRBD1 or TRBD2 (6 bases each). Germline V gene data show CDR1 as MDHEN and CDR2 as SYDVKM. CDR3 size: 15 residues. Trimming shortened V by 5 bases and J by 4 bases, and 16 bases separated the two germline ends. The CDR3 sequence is CASSPSGGGPDTQYF. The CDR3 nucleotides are TGTGCCAGCAGTCCCAGTGGAGGGGGGCCAGATACGCAGTATTTT.

CDR3 coding DNA: TGTGCCAGCAGCTTGGCGGGTGAAGCTTTCTTT. It translates to CASSLAGEAFF. The rearrangement uses TRBV5-6 and TRBJ1-1; no firm D call. The CDR3 has 11 residues. The V gene lost 0 bases and the J gene lost 7 bases, with 4 bases spanning the gap. Germline CDR1 SGHDT, CDR2 YYEEEE.

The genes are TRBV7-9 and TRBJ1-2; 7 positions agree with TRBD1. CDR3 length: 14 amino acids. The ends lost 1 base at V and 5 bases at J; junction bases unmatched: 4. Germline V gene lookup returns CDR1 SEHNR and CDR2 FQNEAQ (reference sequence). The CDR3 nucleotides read TGTGCCAGCAGCTTAGGCAGGGGGATTTATGGCTACACCTTC. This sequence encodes CASSLGRGIYGYTF.

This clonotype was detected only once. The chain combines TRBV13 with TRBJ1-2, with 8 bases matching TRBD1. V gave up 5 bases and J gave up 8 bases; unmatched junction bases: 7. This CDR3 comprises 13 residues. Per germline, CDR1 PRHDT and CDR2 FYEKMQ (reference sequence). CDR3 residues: CASSEDRGPGYTF. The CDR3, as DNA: TGTGCCAGCAGCGAAGACAGGGGCCCGGGCTACACCTTC.

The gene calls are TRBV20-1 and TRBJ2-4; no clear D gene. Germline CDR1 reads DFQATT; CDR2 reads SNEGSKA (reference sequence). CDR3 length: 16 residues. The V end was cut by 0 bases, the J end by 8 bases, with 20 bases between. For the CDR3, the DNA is TGCAGTGCTAGAGATGATGACTCAATCGAAAGGCACATTCAGTACTTC. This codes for CSARDDDSIERHIQYF.